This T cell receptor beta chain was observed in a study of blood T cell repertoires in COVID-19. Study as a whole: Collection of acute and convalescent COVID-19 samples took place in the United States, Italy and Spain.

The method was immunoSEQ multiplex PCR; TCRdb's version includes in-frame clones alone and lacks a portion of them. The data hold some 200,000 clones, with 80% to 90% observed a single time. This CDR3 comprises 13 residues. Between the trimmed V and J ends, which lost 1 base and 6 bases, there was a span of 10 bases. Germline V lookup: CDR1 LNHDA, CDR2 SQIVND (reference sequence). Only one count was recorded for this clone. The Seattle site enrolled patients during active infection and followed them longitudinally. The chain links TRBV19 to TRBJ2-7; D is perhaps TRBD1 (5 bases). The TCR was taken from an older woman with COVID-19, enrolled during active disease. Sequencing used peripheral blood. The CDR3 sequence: CASSIALRGEQYF. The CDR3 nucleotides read TGTGCCAGTAGTATAGCTTTAAGGGGCGAGCAGTACTTC.